This T cell receptor beta chain was observed in a study of patients and donors after allogeneic stem cell transplantation. TCRdb re-called the RT-PCR reads with MiXCR, one entry per CDR3 protein. Found here are 800,000 to 1,000,000 distinct CDR3 sequences, more than 15% of them singletons; the top ten hold around 6%. The CDR3 spans 11 residues. V lost 5 bases and J 9 bases, leaving 7 bases between the germline ends. The V gene's germline CDR1 is SGHTA and CDR2 FQGNSA. The chain joins TRBV7-2 to TRBJ2-2, with D hard to call. The sample taken for sequencing was blood, either unsorted or a sorted T cell fraction (not recorded which). The TCR sequence derives from a human donor who was either an allogeneic HSCT recipient or a stem cell or donor lymphocyte infusion donor (not recorded which). It is not recorded whose cells these are; they may come from a transplant donor. CDR3 in amino acids: CASSPGRELFF. Written as DNA, the CDR3 is TGTGCCAGCAGCCCTGGTCGGGAGCTGTTTTTT.